A single sample gave rise to the 20 T cell receptor beta chains below, sequenced in a study of blood T cell repertoires in COVID-19. Repertoires were generated with immunoSEQ multiplex PCR, while TCRdb's copy carries only in-frame clones and drops some. The table records around 300,000 clones, more than 70% of them present only once. Material for sequencing was PBMCs or T cells enriched from blood (not recorded which). The receptors derive from a woman aged 60-70 years in a cohort exposed to, infected with or recovered from COVID-19 (not recorded which).

This clone was seen only a few times. The gene calls are TRBV11-3 and TRBJ2-5; 10 nucleotides agree with TRBD2. This CDR3 has 18 amino acids. Losses at the gene ends were 5 bases for V and 6 bases for J; bases not matched to a gene: 18. From germline, CDR1 is SGHNT and CDR2 YENEEA. The CDR3 loop is CASSHAASGRAKGQTQYF. The CDR3 DNA reads as TGTGCCAGCAGCCACGCGGCTAGCGGGAGAGCAAAGGGACAGACCCAGTACTTC. Combining the CDR3 with reference TRBV11-3 and TRBJ2-5 gives the whole variable domain EAGVVQSPRYKIIEKKQPVAFWCNPISGHNTLYWYLQNLGQGPELLIRYENEEAVDDSQLPKDRFSAERLKGVDSTLKIQPAELGDSAVYLCASSHAASGRAKGQTQYFGPGTRLLVL.

The V call is TRBV19, the J call TRBJ2-1, with D possibly being TRBD2 (5 bases). Germline V lookup: CDR1 LNHDA, CDR2 SQIVND (reference sequence). The V end was cut by 10 bases, the J end by 4 bases, with 17 bases between. The CDR3 extends over 14 amino acids. The CDR3 sequence: CATATIAAYNEQFF. In DNA, the CDR3 is TGTGCCACCGCGACTATCGCAGCTTACAATGAGCAGTTCTTC.

The chain has TRBV7-3 and TRBJ1-6; D is undetermined. Germline V gene sequence: CDR1 SGHTA, CDR2 FQGTGA. Trimming shortened V by 5 bases and J by 6 bases, and 14 bases separated the two germline ends. This CDR3 is 15 amino acids long. The CDR3 sequence is CASSAYGEVNSPLHF. The CDR3 region has the DNA TGTGCCAGCAGCGCATACGGAGAGGTTAATTCACCCCTCCACTTT.

This clone was recorded only once. This chain uses TRBV9 with TRBJ2-1, with D possibly TRBD2 on 7 matching bases. CDR1 is SGDLS and CDR2 is YYNGEE in the germline V gene. Trimming stripped 0 bases from V and 5 bases from J, with 12 bases between. This CDR3 is 15 amino acids long. The CDR3 here is CASSVAAGANNEQFF. The CDR3 DNA reads TGTGCCAGCAGCGTAGCGGCGGGGGCCAACAATGAGCAGTTCTTC.

The chain uses TRBV15 and TRBJ1-6; no clear D gene. Germline V CDR1 and CDR2: LNHNV, YYDKDF (reference sequence). The length of the CDR3 is 15 residues. Trimming stripped 0 bases from V and 8 bases from J, with 11 bases between. CDR3 loop: CATSRDRVWDSPLHF. CDR3 nucleotides: TGTGCCACCAGCAGAGACCGGGTTTGGGATTCACCCCTCCACTTT.

The chain has TRBV14 and TRBJ2-4, with 10 bases matching TRBD1. V dropped 5 bases and J dropped 6; count of bases not matched to a gene: 1. The germline gives CDR1 SGHDN, CDR2 FVKESK. CDR3 length: 13 amino acids. The CDR3 DNA sequence: TGTGCCAGCAGCGGACAGGGGGGAAACATTCAGTACTTC. It is translated as CASSGQGGNIQYF.

This clone was counted between two and nine times. V gene TRBV27 combines with J gene TRBJ1-5; 8 bases align to TRBD1. CDR3 size: 15 residues. Trimming at V came to 7 bases and at J to 2 bases, leaving 7 bases not matched to a gene. Germline lookup yields CDR1 MNHEY and CDR2 SMNVEV (reference sequence). The chain's CDR3 is CASTDRGSGNQPQHF. DNA for the CDR3: TGTGCCAGCACTGACAGGGGTTCTGGCAATCAGCCCCAGCATTTT.

The chain couples TRBV2 to TRBJ2-3, with 8 nucleotides matching TRBD2. This CDR3 is 13 amino acids long. The V segment lost 9 bases and the J segment 1 base; nucleotides outside the gene matches: 3. In germline, CDR1 is SNHLY, CDR2 FYNNEI. CDR3 protein: CASSGDRTDTQYF. CDR3 nucleotide sequence: TGTGCCAGTAGCGGGGACCGCACAGATACGCAGTATTTT.

V usage is TRBV9 and J usage is TRBJ2-1, with TRBD1 identical over 7 bases. The V gene's germline CDR1 is SGDLS and CDR2 YYNGEE. The junction had 9 bases not matched to a gene; V was cut back by 4 bases and J by 2 bases. The CDR3 covers 16 residues. DNA of the CDR3: TGTGCCAGCAGCCCAGGGGGAAAACGGGCCTACAATGAGCAGTTCTTC. Encoded protein: CASSPGGKRAYNEQFF.

The chain carries TRBV7-8 and TRBJ2-5; 13 bases are a match to TRBD2. From germline, CDR1 is SGHVS and CDR2 FQNEAQ. J gave up 4 bases and V 5 bases, and 10 bases lay outside the gene matches. This CDR3 is 17 amino acids long. CDR3 residues: CASSPRGLAGRGETQYF. In nucleotides, the CDR3 is TGTGCCAGCAGCCCAAGGGGACTAGCGGGGAGGGGAGAGACCCAGTACTTC.

The V call is TRBV19, the J call TRBJ1-5, with 8 bases that match TRBD1. Germline loops: CDR1 LNHDA, CDR2 SQIVND (reference sequence). Trimming took 10 bases from V and 4 from J; bases not matched to a gene: 3. The CDR3 consists of 12 residues. Here the CDR3 reads CATRTGNQPQHF. For the CDR3, the DNA is TGTGCCACCAGGACAGGGAATCAGCCCCAGCATTTT.

The genes are TRBV28 and TRBJ2-3; perhaps TRBD1 as D (6 bases). V dropped 7 bases and J dropped 5 bases, with 16 bases sitting between them. Germline assignment: CDR1 MDHEN and CDR2 SYDVKM. The CDR3 runs 14 residues. The CDR3 region has the DNA TGTGCCAGCACCTCCTCAGGGGCGGTAGATACGCAGTATTTT. It codes for CASTSSGAVDTQYF.

The V and J genes are TRBV12-3 or TRBV12-4 and TRBJ1-2, with D unresolved. The CDR3 length is 13 residues. V gave up 6 bases and J gave up 0 bases, with 8 bases separating them. The CDR3 here is CASSSRANYGYTF. Here the CDR3 DNA reads TGTGCCAGCAGCTCTCGTGCTAACTATGGCTACACCTTC.

The V call is TRBV3-1 (or the pseudogene TRBV3-2), the J call TRBJ2-4, with D possibly being TRBD2 (5 bases). The germline V and J ends were trimmed by 3 bases and 0 bases, with 12 bases remaining between them. Germline-derived CDR1 and CDR2 are LGHDT and YNNKEL (reference sequence). The CDR3 contains 16 residues. The CDR3 spells CASSQDLILAKNIQYF. In DNA, the CDR3 is TGTGCCAGCAGCCAGGACTTGATACTAGCCAAAAACATTCAGTACTTC.

The V call is TRBV7-9, the J call TRBJ2-5; 12 bases are a match to TRBD2. In germline, CDR1 is SEHNR, CDR2 FQNEAQ (reference sequence). CDR3 length: 16 amino acids. With V trimmed by 5 bases and J by 5 bases, 9 bases remained unmatched. CDR3: CASSPPTSGRVETQYF. The CDR3 DNA reads TGTGCCAGCAGCCCGCCGACTAGCGGGAGAGTGGAGACCCAGTACTTC.

The V call is TRBV27, the J call TRBJ2-5; 7 positions match TRBD2. CDR1 and CDR2 (germline): MNHEY, SMNVEV (reference sequence). This CDR3 contains 13 residues. J gave up 3 bases and V 10 bases, and 8 bases lay outside the gene matches. The CDR3 region has the DNA TGTGCCAACCTACCCCGGGAGGAAGAGACCCAGTACTTC. The encoded protein is CANLPREEETQYF.

The J gene is TRBJ1-5, the V gene TRBV11-2; TRBD1 matches at 7 bases. In germline, CDR1 is SGHAT, CDR2 FQNNGV. CDR3 length: 16 amino acids. The ends lost 5 bases at V and 2 bases at J; junction bases unmatched: 9. The CDR3 sequence: CASSERRQGGNQPQHF. DNA of the CDR3: TGTGCCAGCAGCGAGCGCCGGCAGGGGGGCAATCAGCCCCAGCATTTT.

The gene calls are TRBV4-2 and TRBJ2-1; D may be TRBD2 (6 bases). V gave up 5 bases and J gave up 5 bases, with 25 bases separating them. The CDR3 is 18 amino acids. Per germline, CDR1 LGHNA and CDR2 YNFKEQ. The CDR3 DNA reads as TGTGCCAGCAGCACCCGGGAGTCGGGAGAGGGATCCGACAATGAGCAGTTCTTC. Translation gives CASSTRESGEGSDNEQFF.

The CDR3 DNA sequence: TGTGCCAGCAGTGGTGGAGGGGTGCCAGATACGCAGTATTTT. The encoded protein is CASSGGGVPDTQYF. This chain uses TRBV28 with TRBJ2-3, with TRBD2 as a possible D gene (6 bases). Germline assignment: CDR1 MDHEN and CDR2 SYDVKM. The CDR3 sequence is 14 residues long. V lost 5 bases to trimming and J lost 4 bases, with 13 bases between them.

J is TRBJ1-1 and V is TRBV6-2 or TRBV6-3; D is possibly TRBD1 (6 bases). The V end was cut by 2 bases, the J end by 5 bases, with 21 bases between. This CDR3 region has 17 residues. Germline-derived CDR1 and CDR2 are MNHEY and SVGEGT. The CDR3 sequence is CASSYEVGHAKGTEAFF. The CDR3 DNA is TGTGCCAGCAGTTACGAAGTGGGACACGCCAAAGGAACTGAAGCTTTCTTT.